This T cell receptor (beta chain) appears in the sequencing data of a study of T cells in tuberculosis. As for the study in general: T cells were selected with CD1B tetramers loaded with glucose monomycolate.

V gave up 0 bases and J gave up 1 base; unmatched junction bases: 2. This CDR3 has 15 residues. Per the germline V gene, CDR1 is LGHNA and CDR2 is YNFKEQ. Study-level findings and limits: Cases with active tuberculosis were adults, while controls were adolescents.

A remark on this clone: The antigen remains undetermined.

Here immunoSEQ multiplex PCR was the method, and the copy in TCRdb shows in-frame clones only, minus some. The sample yields over 35,000 clones, 95% seen once. Sequenced sample: PBMCs. This TCR was sampled from a donor under 30 with latent tuberculosis or without tuberculosis infection. This rearrangement joins TRBV4-2 to TRBJ2-7, with 8 bases lining up with TRBD2. CDR3 coding DNA: TGTGCCAGCAGCCAAGATCGGGGGGGTTCCTACGAGCAGTACTTC. This translates into CASSQDRGGSYEQYF.